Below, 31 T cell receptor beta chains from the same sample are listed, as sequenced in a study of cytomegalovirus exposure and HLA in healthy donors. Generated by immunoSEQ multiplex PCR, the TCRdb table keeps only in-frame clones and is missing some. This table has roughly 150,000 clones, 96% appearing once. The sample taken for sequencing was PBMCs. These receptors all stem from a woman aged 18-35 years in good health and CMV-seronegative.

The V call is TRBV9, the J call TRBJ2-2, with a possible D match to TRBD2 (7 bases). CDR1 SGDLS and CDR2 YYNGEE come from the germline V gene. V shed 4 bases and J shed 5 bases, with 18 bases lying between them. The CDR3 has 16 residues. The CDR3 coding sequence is TGTGCCAGCAGCCCCCTGGCGGGGGCGACTACCGGGGAGCTGTTTTTT. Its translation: CASSPLAGATTGELFF.

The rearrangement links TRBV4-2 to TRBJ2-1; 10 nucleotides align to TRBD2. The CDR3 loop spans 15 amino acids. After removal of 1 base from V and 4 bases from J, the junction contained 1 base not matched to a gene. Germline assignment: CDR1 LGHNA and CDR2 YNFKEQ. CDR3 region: CASSQASGGYNEQFF. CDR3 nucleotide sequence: TGTGCCAGCAGCCAAGCTAGCGGGGGATACAATGAGCAGTTCTTC.

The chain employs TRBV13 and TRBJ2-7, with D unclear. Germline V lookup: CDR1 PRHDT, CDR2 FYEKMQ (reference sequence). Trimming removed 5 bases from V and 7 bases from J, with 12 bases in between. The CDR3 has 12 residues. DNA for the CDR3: TGTGCCAGCAGCCATCCGAACGGGGAGCAGTACTTC. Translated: CASSHPNGEQYF. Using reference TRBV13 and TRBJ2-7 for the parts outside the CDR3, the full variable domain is AAGVIQSPRHLIKEKRETATLKCYPIPRHDTVYWYQQGPGQDPQFLISFYEKMQSDKGSIPDRFSAQQFSDYHSELNMSSLELGDSALYFCASSHPNGEQYFGPGTRLTVT.

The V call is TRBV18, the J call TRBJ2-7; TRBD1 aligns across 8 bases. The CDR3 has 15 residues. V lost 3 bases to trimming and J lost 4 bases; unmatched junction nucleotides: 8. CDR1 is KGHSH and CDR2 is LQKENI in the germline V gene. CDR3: CASSPPGTGKYEQYF. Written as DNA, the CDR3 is TGTGCCAGCTCACCCCCCGGGACAGGAAAATACGAGCAGTACTTC.

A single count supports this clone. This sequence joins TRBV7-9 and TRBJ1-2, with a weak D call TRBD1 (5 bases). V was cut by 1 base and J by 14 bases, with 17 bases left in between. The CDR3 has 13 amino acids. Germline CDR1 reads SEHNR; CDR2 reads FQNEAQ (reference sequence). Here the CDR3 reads CASSLEAQGSTTF. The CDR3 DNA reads TGTGCCAGCAGCTTAGAGGCCCAGGGTTCGACAACCTTC.

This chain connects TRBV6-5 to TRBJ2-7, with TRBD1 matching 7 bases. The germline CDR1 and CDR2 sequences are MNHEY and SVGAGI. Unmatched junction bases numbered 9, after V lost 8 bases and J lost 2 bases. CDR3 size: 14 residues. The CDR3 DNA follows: TGTGCCAGCCGAGATAGGGGGCCCCCCTACGAGCAGTACTTC. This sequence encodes CASRDRGPPYEQYF.

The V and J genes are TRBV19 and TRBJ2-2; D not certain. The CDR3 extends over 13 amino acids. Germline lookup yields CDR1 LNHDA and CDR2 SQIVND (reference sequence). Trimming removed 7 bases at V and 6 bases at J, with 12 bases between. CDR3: CASIRASAGELFF. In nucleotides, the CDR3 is TGTGCCAGTATCCGAGCGTCGGCCGGGGAGCTGTTTTTT.

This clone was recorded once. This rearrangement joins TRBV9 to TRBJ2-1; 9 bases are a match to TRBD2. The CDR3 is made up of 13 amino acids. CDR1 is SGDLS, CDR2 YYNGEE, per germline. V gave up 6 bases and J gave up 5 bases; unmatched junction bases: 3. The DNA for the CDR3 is TGTGCCAGCACCGGACTAGCGAACAATGAGCAGTTCTTC. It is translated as CASTGLANNEQFF.

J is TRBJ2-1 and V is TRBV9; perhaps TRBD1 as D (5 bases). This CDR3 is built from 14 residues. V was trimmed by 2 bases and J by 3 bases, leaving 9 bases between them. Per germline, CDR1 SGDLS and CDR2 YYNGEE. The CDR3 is CASSVFDSYNEQFF. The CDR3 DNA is TGTGCCAGCAGCGTTTTTGACAGCTACAATGAGCAGTTCTTC.

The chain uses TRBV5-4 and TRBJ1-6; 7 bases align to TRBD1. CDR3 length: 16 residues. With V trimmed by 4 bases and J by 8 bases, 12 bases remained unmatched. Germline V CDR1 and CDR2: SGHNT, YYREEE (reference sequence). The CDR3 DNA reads TGTGCCAGCAGCCAAGGACAGGCGTCGATGGATTCACCCCTCCACTTT. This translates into CASSQGQASMDSPLHF.

The CDR3 sequence: CASSVRGQGLGQPQHF. The CDR3 nucleotides read TGTGCCAGCAGTGTTCGAGGACAGGGGTTGGGACAGCCCCAGCATTTT. This sequence joins TRBV6-1 and TRBJ1-5; 9 bases line up with TRBD1. Germline lookup yields CDR1 MNHNS and CDR2 SASEGT. The CDR3 is 16 residues long. V dropped 4 bases and J dropped 7; count of bases not matched to a gene: 11.

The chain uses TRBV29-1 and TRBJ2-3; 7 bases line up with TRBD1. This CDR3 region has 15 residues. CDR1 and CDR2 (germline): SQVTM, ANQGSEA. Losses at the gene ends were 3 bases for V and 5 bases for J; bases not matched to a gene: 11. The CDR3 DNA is TGCAGCGTTGATCACGGCCAGGGGGTAAGAGATACGCAGTATTTT. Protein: CSVDHGQGVRDTQYF.

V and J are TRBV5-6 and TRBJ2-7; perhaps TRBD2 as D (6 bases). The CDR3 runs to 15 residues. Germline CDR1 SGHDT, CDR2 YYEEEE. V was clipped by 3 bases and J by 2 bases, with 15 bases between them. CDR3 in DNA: TGTGCCAGCAGCTGGGGTTTGGCGGGGACCTACGAGCAGTACTTC. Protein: CASSWGLAGTYEQYF.

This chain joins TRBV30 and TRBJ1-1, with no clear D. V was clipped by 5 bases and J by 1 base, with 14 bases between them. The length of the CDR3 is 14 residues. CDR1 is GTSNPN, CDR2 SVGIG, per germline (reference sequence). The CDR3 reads CAWSSALTNTEAFF. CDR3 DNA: TGTGCCTGGTCGTCAGCGCTTACGAACACTGAAGCTTTCTTT. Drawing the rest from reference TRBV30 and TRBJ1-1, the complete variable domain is SQTIHQWPATLVQPVGSPLSLECTVEGTSNPNLYWYRQAAGRGLQLLFYSVGIGQISSEVPQNLSASRPQDRQFILSSKKLLLSDSGFYLCAWSSALTNTEAFFGQGTRLTVV.

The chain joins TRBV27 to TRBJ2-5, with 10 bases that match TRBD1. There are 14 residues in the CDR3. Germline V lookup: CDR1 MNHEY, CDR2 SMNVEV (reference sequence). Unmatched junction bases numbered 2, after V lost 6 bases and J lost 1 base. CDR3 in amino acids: CASSRDRGQETQYF. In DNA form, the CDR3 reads TGTGCCAGCAGCCGGGACAGGGGCCAAGAGACCCAGTACTTC.

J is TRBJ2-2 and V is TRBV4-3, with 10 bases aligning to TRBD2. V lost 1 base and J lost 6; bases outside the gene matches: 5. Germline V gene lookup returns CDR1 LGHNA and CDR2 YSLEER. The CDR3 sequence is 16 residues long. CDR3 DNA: TGCGCCAGCAGCCAAGCGAGGACTAGCGGCCCCGGGGAGCTGTTTTTT. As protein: CASSQARTSGPGELFF.

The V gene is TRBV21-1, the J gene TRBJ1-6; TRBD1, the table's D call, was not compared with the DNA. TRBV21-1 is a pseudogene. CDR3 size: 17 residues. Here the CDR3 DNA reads TGTGCCACCCATCGGGACAGGGGATTCGCCCACCATTCACCCCTCCACTTT. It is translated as CATHRDRGFAHHSPLHF.

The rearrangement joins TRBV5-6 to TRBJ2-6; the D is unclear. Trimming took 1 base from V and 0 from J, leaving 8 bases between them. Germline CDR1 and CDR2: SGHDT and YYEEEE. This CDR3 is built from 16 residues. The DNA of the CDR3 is TGTGCCAGCAGCTTGCTATTGTCCTCTGGGGCCAACGTCCTGACTTTC. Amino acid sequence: CASSLLLSSGANVLTF.

CDR3 coding DNA: TGTGCCAGCACCCGTACTTCAACTAATGAAAAACTGTTTTTT. It encodes CASTRTSTNEKLFF. The chain is built from TRBV6-1 and TRBJ1-4; D gene ambiguous. Trimming shortened V by 7 bases and J by 0 bases, and 9 bases separated the two germline ends. The CDR3 has 14 residues. Germline-derived CDR1 and CDR2 are MNHNS and SASEGT.

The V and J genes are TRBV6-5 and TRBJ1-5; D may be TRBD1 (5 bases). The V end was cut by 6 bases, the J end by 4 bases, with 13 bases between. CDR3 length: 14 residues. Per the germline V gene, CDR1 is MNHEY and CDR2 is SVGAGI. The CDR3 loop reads CASRRDSANQPQHF. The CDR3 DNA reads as TGTGCCAGCAGACGTGACAGTGCAAATCAGCCCCAGCATTTT.

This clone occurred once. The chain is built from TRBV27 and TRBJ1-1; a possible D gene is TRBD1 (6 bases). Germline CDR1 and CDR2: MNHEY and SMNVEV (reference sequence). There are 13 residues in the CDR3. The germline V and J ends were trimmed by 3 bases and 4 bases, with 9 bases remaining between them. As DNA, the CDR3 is TGTGCCAGCAGTTTTCAAGGGGGCACTGAAGCTTTCTTT. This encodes CASSFQGGTEAFF.

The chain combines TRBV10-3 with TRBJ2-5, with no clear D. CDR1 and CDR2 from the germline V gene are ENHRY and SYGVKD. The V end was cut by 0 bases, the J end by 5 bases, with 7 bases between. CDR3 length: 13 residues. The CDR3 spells CAISESAPETQYF. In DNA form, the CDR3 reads TGTGCCATCAGTGAGTCTGCGCCGGAGACCCAGTACTTC.

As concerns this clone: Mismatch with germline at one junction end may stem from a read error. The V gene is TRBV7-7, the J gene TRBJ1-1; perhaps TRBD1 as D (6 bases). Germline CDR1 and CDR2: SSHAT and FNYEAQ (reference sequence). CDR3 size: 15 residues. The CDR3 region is CASSPRRGMNTEAFF. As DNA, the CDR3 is TGTGCTAGCAGCCCCAGAAGGGGGATGAACACTGAAGCTTTCTTT.

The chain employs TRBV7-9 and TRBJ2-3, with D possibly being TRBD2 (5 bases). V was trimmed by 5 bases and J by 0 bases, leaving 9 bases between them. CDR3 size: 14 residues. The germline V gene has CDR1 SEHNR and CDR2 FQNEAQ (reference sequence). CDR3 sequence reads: CASSLLESTDTQYF. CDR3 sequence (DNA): TGTGCCAGCAGCCTACTAGAAAGCACAGATACGCAGTATTTT.

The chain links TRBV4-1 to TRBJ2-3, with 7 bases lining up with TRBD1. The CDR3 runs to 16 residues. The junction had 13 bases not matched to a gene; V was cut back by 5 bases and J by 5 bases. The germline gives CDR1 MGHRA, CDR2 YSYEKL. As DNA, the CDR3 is TGCGCCAGCAGCAGTCCCGGACAGGCCAGAGGAGATACGCAGTATTTT. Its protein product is CASSSPGQARGDTQYF.

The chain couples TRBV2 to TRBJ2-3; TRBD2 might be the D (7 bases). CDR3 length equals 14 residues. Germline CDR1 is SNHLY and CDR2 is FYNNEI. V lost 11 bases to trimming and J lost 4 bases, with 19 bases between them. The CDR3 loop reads CAGLAAGASDTQYF. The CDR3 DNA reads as TGTGCCGGCTTAGCTGCGGGGGCTTCAGATACGCAGTATTTT.

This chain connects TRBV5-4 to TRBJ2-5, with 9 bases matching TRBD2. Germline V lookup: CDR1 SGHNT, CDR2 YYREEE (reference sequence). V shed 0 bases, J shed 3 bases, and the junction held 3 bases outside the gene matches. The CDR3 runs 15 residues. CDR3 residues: CASSLGGGVEETQYF. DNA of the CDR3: TGTGCCAGCAGCTTGGGCGGGGGGGTTGAAGAGACCCAGTACTTC.

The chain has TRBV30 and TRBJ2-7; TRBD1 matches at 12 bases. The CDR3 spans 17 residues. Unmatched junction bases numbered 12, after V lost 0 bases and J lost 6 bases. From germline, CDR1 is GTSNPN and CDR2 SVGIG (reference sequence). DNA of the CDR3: TGTGCCTGGAGTGTTCGGCGAGGTCGGGACAGGGGGCCCGAGCAGTACTTC. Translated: CAWSVRRGRDRGPEQYF.

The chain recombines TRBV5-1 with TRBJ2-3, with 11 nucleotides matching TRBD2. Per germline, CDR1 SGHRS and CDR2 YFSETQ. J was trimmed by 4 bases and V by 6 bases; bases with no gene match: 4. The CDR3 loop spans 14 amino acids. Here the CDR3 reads CASTLAGGSDTQYF. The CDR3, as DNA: TGCGCCAGCACCCTAGCGGGGGGCTCAGATACGCAGTATTTT.

The CDR3 sequence is CASSGGVYNEQFF. In nucleotides, the CDR3 is TGTGCCAGCAGCGGGGGGGTATACAATGAGCAGTTCTTC. The chain links TRBV9 to TRBJ2-1; possibly TRBD2 for D (6 bases). Germline V gives CDR1 SGDLS, CDR2 YYNGEE. V lost 3 bases and J lost 4, with 8 bases in between. The CDR3 contains 13 residues. Full variable domain (missing parts from reference TRBV9 and TRBJ2-1): DSGVTQTPKHLITATGQRVTLRCSPRSGDLSVYWYQQSLDQGLQFLIQYYNGEERAKGNILERFSAQQFPDLHSELNLSSLELGDSALYFCASSGGVYNEQFFGPGTRLTVL.

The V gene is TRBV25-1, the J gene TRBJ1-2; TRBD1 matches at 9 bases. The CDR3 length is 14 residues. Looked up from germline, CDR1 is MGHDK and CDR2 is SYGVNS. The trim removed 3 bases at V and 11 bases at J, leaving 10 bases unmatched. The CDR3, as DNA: TGTGCCAGCAGTGACCCGGACAGGGGAGTGGGTTACACCTTC. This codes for CASSDPDRGVGYTF.